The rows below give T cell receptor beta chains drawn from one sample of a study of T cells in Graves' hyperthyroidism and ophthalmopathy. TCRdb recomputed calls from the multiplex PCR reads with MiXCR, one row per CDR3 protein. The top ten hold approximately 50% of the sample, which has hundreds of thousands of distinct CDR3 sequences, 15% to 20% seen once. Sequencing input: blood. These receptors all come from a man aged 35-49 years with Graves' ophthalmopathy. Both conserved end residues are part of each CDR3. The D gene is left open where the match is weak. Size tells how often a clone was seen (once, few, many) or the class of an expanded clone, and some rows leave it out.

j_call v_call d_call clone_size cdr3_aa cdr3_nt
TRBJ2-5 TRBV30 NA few CAWRGGGVIKGRETQYF TGTGCCTGGAGAGGAGGGGGGGTTATTAAGGGCCGGGAGACCCAGTACTTC
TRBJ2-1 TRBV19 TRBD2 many CATRTSGFYNEQFF TGTGCCACGAGGACTAGCGGGTTTTACAATGAGCAGTTCTTC
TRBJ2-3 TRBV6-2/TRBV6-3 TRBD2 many CASSYERTSGVADTQYF TGTGCCAGCAGTTACGAGAGGACTAGCGGGGTGGCAGATACGCAGTATTTT
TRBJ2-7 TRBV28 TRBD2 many CASRLADYEQYF TGTGCCAGCAGACTAGCGGACTACGAGCAGTACTTC
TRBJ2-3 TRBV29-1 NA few CSVLGLSGDTQYF TGCAGCGTTCTAGGGCTTTCGGGAGATACGCAGTATTTT
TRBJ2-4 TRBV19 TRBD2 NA CASSLPLGGGLDKNIQYF TGTGCCAGTAGCCTACCCCTCGGGGGGGGCTTGGACAAAAACATTCAGTACTTC
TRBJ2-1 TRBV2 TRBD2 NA CASSEGGTSGRGHEQFF TGTGCCAGCAGTGAAGGGGGGACTAGCGGGAGAGGGCATGAGCAGTTCTTC
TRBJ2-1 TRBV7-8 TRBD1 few CASSYTGVHYNEQFF TGTGCCAGCAGCTACACAGGGGTTCACTACAATGAGCAGTTCTTC
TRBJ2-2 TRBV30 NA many CALSAIGELFF TGTGCCCTATCGGCGATCGGGGAGCTGTTTTTT
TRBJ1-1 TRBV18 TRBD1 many CASSPLGQAEAFF TGTGCCAGCTCACCACTTGGACAGGCTGAAGCTTTCTTT
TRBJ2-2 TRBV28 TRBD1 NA CASRIQGAFTGELFF TGTGCCAGCAGGATCCAGGGGGCGTTCACCGGGGAGCTGTTTTTT
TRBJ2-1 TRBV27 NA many CASSLQNEQFF TGTGCCAGCAGCCTTCAAAATGAGCAGTTCTTC
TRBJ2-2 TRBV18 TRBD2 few CASSPPTSRTGELFF TGTGCCAGCTCACCACCGACTAGCCGGACCGGGGAGCTGTTTTTT
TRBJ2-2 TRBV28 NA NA CASMTGQRNTGELFF TGTGCCAGCATGACCGGACAGAGGAACACCGGGGAGCTGTTTTTT
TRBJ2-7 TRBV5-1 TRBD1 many CASSLEGQGVHEQYF TGCGCCAGCAGCTTGGAGGGACAGGGGGTCCACGAGCAGTACTTC